This T cell receptor (beta chain) was observed in a study of shared clonotypes between healthy human individuals (dated by TCRdb to 2020 to 2022). Background on the whole study: The cohort comprised a couple of women and a few men aged 18 to 49 years. For each donor, CD4 naive and CD4 memory were each run on three plates, CD8 naive on two plates, and CD8 memory on one plate. To estimate repertoire size and how much clonotype sharing occurs between individuals, the study deeply sequenced the blood TCR repertoires of five healthy adults. To increase sequencing depth and limit assay-specific biases, different laboratories used diverse techniques to prepare libraries and sequence TCR repertoires. Leukapheresis yielded between about 0.85 and 9.5 billion PBMCs per donor. Points the paper makes about the study in general: Naive subsets generally had larger estimated clonotype richness than memory subsets did. Sampling was restricted to blood, and TCR repertoires in tissue are likely to differ from TCR repertoires in blood. Compared with non-shared clonotypes, clonotypes shared by all four sorted-subset donors had higher generation probabilities. Across four donors, approximately 4.9% of naive CD4, roughly 3.5% of naive CD8, 2.3% of memory CD4, and 0.4% of memory CD8 clonotypes were shared. Incomplete sequencing was indicated by rarefaction of sorted-subset datasets, despite the large sequencing depth. Because the study included a small number of donors, the genetic and exposure-history diversity represented was limited. Based on pairwise subsampling, the degree of clonotype sharing among donors was expected to be affected by sequencing depth.

The donors were healthy, HIV-negative adults who had no recently reported acute infections or vaccinations. All donors were Caucasian adults living in Nashville, Tennessee, USA. CD4+ T cells were enriched through magnetic negative selection, after which naive cells were positively selected on CD45RA and the remaining negative fraction served as the memory subset. Blood was collected by leukapheresis, and PBMCs were isolated by Ficoll-Histopaque density gradient centrifugation and then cryopreserved in liquid nitrogen vapor phase. Analytical flow cytometry was used to check the purity and quantity of each magnetically sorted T cell population. From each sorted fraction, genomic DNA was isolated and quantified by UV absorbance on a Nanodrop 2000c. As concerns this clone: There is no known antigen for this receptor. Base qualities are missing; no much larger clone stands one base away.

Using the deep immunoSEQ assay, multiplex PCR amplified TCR CDR3 regions from genomic DNA. Genomic DNA extracted from each cell subset was distributed evenly over all wells of several immunoSEQ 96-well plates, and each plate served as one replicate. Each replicate PCR for sorted subsets received around 200 ng genomic DNA, equal to tens of thousands of T cell genomes. The purified libraries were quantified using a Qubit 3.0 fluorometer, sized with a Bioanalyzer 2100, and then quantified again using the KAPA Library Quantification kit. Every immunoSEQ 96-well plate was sequenced on a separate single-read 150-cycle Illumina NextSeq 550 flow cell. For the original study's pipeline: Because the immunoSEQ output held only junctional sequences and lacked quality scores, the filtering could not match the filtering applied to full-length reads. Sequences were annotated with PyIR, a Python wrapper for IgBLAST v1.9, using IMGT germline references to assign V/J genes and CDR3. Any read was removed if the V/J assignment was weak (E-value above 1e-6), the CDR3 was missing, or the read contained stop codons, out-of-frame junctions, or ambiguous translated residues. V3J clonotypes were defined as sequences sharing the same inferred V gene, J gene, and CDR3 amino acid sequence. Percentage overlap between repertoires was computed as shared unique clonotypes divided by the size of the smaller repertoire. Three approaches were used to assess repertoire richness: RTK rarefaction, the Chao1 estimator, and Recon v2.1 estimates of unobserved clonotypes. For all TCRbeta clonotypes obtained by the gDNA method from a few donors, generation probabilities were computed with OLGA. TCRdb stores this immuneACCESS table with in-frame sequences only. Part of the clones is absent; in the studies checked, under half of the shortfall reflects unresolved V genes, and no reason is known for the rest. V, J and clone size were drawn from that table, and D and trimming were deduced from the DNA. Recorded for this sample are some 1 million clones; more than 65% of them occurred a single time. Roughly 1.5% of the sample is in the top ten clones.

CDR3 length: 13 amino acids, cysteine to phenylalanine. The CDR3 DNA has 39 bases and is translated from base 1. CDR1 and CDR2 were assigned from the germline V gene (reference sequence) as GTSNPN and SVGIG. Trimming removed 4 bases from V and 5 bases from J; the gene matches leave 7 bases unexplained. The chain joins TRBV30 to TRBJ2-7; the junction holds 8 bases that match TRBD1. Sequencing was carried out using memory CD4+ T cells sorted from blood. The cell subset or site label corresponds to: CD45RA-negative fraction. This clonotype was sampled from a man aged 18 to 35 in good health. The nucleotides are TGTGCCTGGACGCCCAGGGGGCAACACGAGCAGTACTTC. Translated, this is CAWTPRGQHEQYF.